What follows are 20 T cell receptor beta chains derived from one specimen sequenced in a study of T-cell memory formation after mild COVID-19. MiXCR, applied by TCRdb to the 5' RACE reads, yields one record per CDR3 protein. The sample records roughly 170,000 distinct CDR3 sequences, over 20% being singletons. Source material: PBMCs or a T cell subset sorted from them (not recorded which). These receptors all come from an adult woman who had mild COVID-19 (a few samples of this study predate the infection). Cell type and time point are not known.

This clonotype turned up a few times. V and J are TRBV24-1 and TRBJ1-2, with D unresolved. The V gene's germline CDR1 is KGHDR and CDR2 SFDVKD. Trimming shortened V by 1 base and J by 8 bases, and 7 bases separated the two germline ends. This CDR3 spans 12 amino acids. The DNA for the CDR3 is TGTGCCACCAGTGATTTAGGGAGAGGCTACACCTTC. Amino acids: CATSDLGRGYTF.

This clonotype showed up just a few times. The chain has TRBV4-3 and TRBJ2-1; TRBD2 matches 7 bases. V gave up 1 base and J gave up 2 bases; unmatched junction bases: 5. The CDR3 length is 16 residues. CDR1 LGHNA and CDR2 YSLEER come from the germline V gene. The CDR3 DNA sequence: TGCGCCAGCAGCCAAGGGTCGGGGGGTACCTACAATGAGCAGTTCTTC. It encodes CASSQGSGGTYNEQFF.

The chain is built from TRBV9 and TRBJ2-3; tentative D call: TRBD1 (5 bases). The CDR3 is 15 residues long. Per germline, CDR1 SGDLS and CDR2 YYNGEE. The V end was cut by 3 bases, the J end by 2 bases, with 13 bases between. CDR3 in DNA: TGTGCCAGCAGCGAAGACAGCTCAAACACAGATACGCAGTATTTT. Translated: CASSEDSSNTDTQYF.

The chain couples TRBV15 to TRBJ1-1; D gene uncertain. The CDR3 is 15 residues long. Germline-derived CDR1 and CDR2 are LNHNV and YYDKDF (reference sequence). The germline V and J ends were trimmed by 1 base and 2 bases, with 11 bases remaining between them. The CDR3 region has the DNA TGTGCCACCAGCAGAGGCGTAACGTCTAACACTGAAGCTTTCTTT. Amino acids: CATSRGVTSNTEAFF.

J is TRBJ2-1 and V is TRBV6-2 or TRBV6-3, with D tentatively TRBD2 (5 bases). Germline V gene data show CDR1 as MNHEY and CDR2 as SVGEGT. The CDR3 has 13 amino acids. With 7 bases removed from V and 8 bases from J, the gap between germline ends came to 15 bases. The CDR3 region is CASNEGAEYEQFF. CDR3 nucleotide sequence: TGTGCCAGCAACGAGGGAGCTGAGTATGAGCAGTTCTTC.

Only a few counts were recorded for this clonotype. J is TRBJ2-7 and V is TRBV15; perhaps TRBD2 as D (5 bases). Germline V CDR1 and CDR2: LNHNV, YYDKDF (reference sequence). Trimming took off 6 bases at V and 3 bases at J, with 15 bases between the two ends. This CDR3 spans 14 amino acids. The CDR3 spells CATRRSPGNYEQYF. CDR3 sequence (DNA): TGTGCCACCAGGCGGTCACCGGGGAACTACGAGCAGTACTTC. Full variable domain (outside the CDR3, taken from reference TRBV15 and TRBJ2-7): DAMVIQNPRYQVTQFGKPVTLSCSQTLNHNVMYWYQQKSSQAPKLLFHYYDKDFNNEADTPDNFQSRRPNTSFCFLDIRSPGLGDTAMYLCATRRSPGNYEQYFGPGTRLTVT.

Here the CDR3 reads CASSPRDNFADTQYF. CDR3 coding DNA: TGTGCCAGCAGCCCCCGGGACAACTTCGCAGATACGCAGTATTTT. The gene calls are TRBV6-2 or TRBV6-3 and TRBJ2-3, with D possibly being TRBD1 (6 bases). CDR1 is MNHEY, CDR2 SVGEGT, per germline. CDR3 size: 15 residues. V was trimmed by 6 bases and J by 4 bases, leaving 17 bases between them.

This rearrangement joins TRBV7-9 to TRBJ1-4; no definite D call. Germline CDR1 SEHNR, CDR2 FQNEAQ (reference sequence). This CDR3 region has 16 residues. Trimming removed 0 bases at V and 5 bases at J, with 13 bases between. The CDR3 is CASSLAVRNFNEKLFF. CDR3 coding DNA: TGTGCCAGCAGCTTAGCTGTCCGTAATTTCAATGAAAAACTGTTTTTT.

The chain recombines TRBV12-3 or TRBV12-4 with TRBJ2-5; possibly TRBD1 or TRBD2 for D (5 bases each). The V end lost 3 bases, the J end lost 5 bases, and 10 bases lay between the germline ends. This CDR3 has 13 residues. The CDR3 DNA reads TGTGCCAGCAGTTTTTCGTGGGGGGAGACCCAGTACTTC. This codes for CASSFSWGETQYF.

The CDR3 DNA sequence: TGTGCCAGCGACACCGGGACAGCAACTAATGAAAAACTGTTTTTT. This codes for CASDTGTATNEKLFF. This chain joins TRBV5-5 and TRBJ1-4; TRBD1 aligns across 7 bases. Germline V CDR1 and CDR2: SGHKS, YYEKEE (reference sequence). Trimming removed 7 bases from V and 0 bases from J; junction bases left unmatched: 6. CDR3 size: 15 residues.

The CDR3 DNA sequence: TGTGCCAGCAGTTTAACTACAGGCTACGAGCAGTACTTC. This gives the protein CASSLTTGYEQYF. The chain employs TRBV28 and TRBJ2-7, with D possibly TRBD1 on 5 matching bases. V lost 2 bases and J 3 bases, leaving 8 bases between the germline ends. The CDR3 runs 13 residues. Per the germline V gene, CDR1 is MDHEN and CDR2 is SYDVKM.

With regard to this clonotype: One end of the junction fails to match germline, which may point to a read error. The chain recombines TRBV19 with TRBJ1-1, with a tentative D call TRBD1 (5 bases). This CDR3 is 13 amino acids long. From germline, CDR1 is LNHDA and CDR2 SQIVND (reference sequence). For the CDR3, the DNA is TGTGCCAGTAGTCTGACAGTGAACTCTGAAGCTTTCTTT. It specifies CASSLTVNSEAFF.

Of note for this clonotype: This may be a read error: a much more frequent sequence differs by one nucleotide. The chain employs TRBV5-1 and TRBJ1-2; TRBD1 agrees at 9 bases. This CDR3 spans 14 amino acids. CDR1 is SGHRS and CDR2 is YFSETQ in the germline V gene. V lost 3 bases and J lost 2; bases outside the gene matches: 2. The CDR3 sequence: CASSWGTGNYGYTF. The CDR3 region has the DNA TGCGCCAGCAGCTGGGGGACAGGGAACTATGGCTACACCTTC. Full variable domain (outside the CDR3, taken from reference TRBV5-1 and TRBJ1-2): KAGVTQTPRYLIKTRGQQVTLSCSPISGHRSVSWYQQTPGQGLQFLFEYFSETQRNKGNFPGRFSGRQFSNSRSEMNVSTLELGDSALYLCASSWGTGNYGYTFGSGTRLTVV.

The rearrangement joins TRBV20-1 to TRBJ2-7, with D tentatively TRBD1 (5 bases). CDR1 and CDR2 (germline): DFQATT, SNEGSKA (reference sequence). The length of the CDR3 is 13 residues. CDR3 sequence: CSPSQGISYEQYF. CDR3 bases: TGCAGCCCTTCGCAGGGCATCTCCTACGAGCAGTACTTC.

Turning to this clonotype: Germline is not matched at one junction end, which may reflect a read error. V gene TRBV12-3 or TRBV12-4 combines with J gene TRBJ2-7, with 12 positions matching TRBD1. The CDR3 has 16 residues. The CDR3 here is CAISAPGTGGLYEQYF. The CDR3 coding sequence is TGTGCCATCAGTGCCCCTGGGACAGGGGGCCTGTACGAGCAGTACTTC.

A few counts support this clonotype. J is TRBJ2-1 and V is TRBV6-4; D uncertain. The germline V and J ends were trimmed by 0 bases and 5 bases, with 5 bases remaining between them. Germline lookup yields CDR1 MRHNA and CDR2 SNTAGT. The CDR3 is 13 residues long. The CDR3 DNA follows: TGTGCCAGCAGTGACTCGGGGAACAATGAGCAGTTCTTC. As protein: CASSDSGNNEQFF.

The V and J genes are TRBV4-1 and TRBJ2-7; tentative D call: TRBD2 (6 bases). This CDR3 contains 15 residues. V was shortened by 4 bases and J by 4 bases, with 17 bases between the two germline ends. Germline V lookup: CDR1 MGHRA, CDR2 YSYEKL. In DNA, the CDR3 is TGCGCCAGCAGCCGCTCCGGGGGTGGAGTATACGAGCAGTACTTC. It translates to CASSRSGGGVYEQYF.

In this sample, this clonotype turned up a few times. The rearrangement joins TRBV7-9 to TRBJ2-1; possible D gene TRBD1, 6 bases. CDR3 length equals 16 residues. The germline V gene has CDR1 SEHNR and CDR2 FQNEAQ (reference sequence). V was trimmed by 5 bases and J by 0 bases, leaving 14 bases between them. CDR3: CASSDLQGSSYNEQFF. The DNA for the CDR3 is TGTGCCAGCAGCGACTTACAGGGCAGCTCCTACAATGAGCAGTTCTTC.

This clonotype was recorded a few times. The chain carries TRBV20-1 and TRBJ2-3, with 15 bases aligning to TRBD2. The germline CDR1 and CDR2 sequences are DFQATT and SNEGSKA (reference sequence). This CDR3 contains 18 residues. Losses at the gene ends were 3 bases for V and 1 base for J; bases not matched to a gene: 8. CDR3 in amino acids: CSASFGLAGGLGTDTQYF. CDR3 nucleotide sequence: TGCAGTGCTAGCTTCGGACTAGCGGGGGGGCTGGGCACAGATACGCAGTATTTT.

CDR3 loop: CASSYGYAYEQYF. The CDR3 DNA reads as TGTGCCAGCAGCTACGGCTATGCTTACGAGCAGTACTTC. V gene TRBV7-2 combines with J gene TRBJ2-7, with unresolved D. The ends were cut back, 4 bases at V and 4 bases at J, with 11 bases in the middle. The CDR3 consists of 13 residues. Germline loops: CDR1 SGHTA, CDR2 FQGNSA.